The rows below give T cell receptor beta chains drawn from one sample of a study of blood T cell repertoires in COVID-19. Libraries were prepared by immunoSEQ multiplex PCR; TCRdb keeps only in-frame clonotypes and omits some of them. The sample holds 150,000 to 200,000 clones; about 88% are singletons and the top ten take 15% to 20%. What was sequenced was peripheral blood. These receptors originate from a man in his fifties or sixties with active or convalescent COVID-19. The CDR3 runs from the conserved cysteine through the conserved F or W. Fields, in order: clone size, V gene, J gene, D gene, CDR3 DNA, CDR3 protein. D genes are given only for firm matches. Clone sizes are given selectively: once, few, many, or a class where the clone is expanded.

NA	TRBV12-5	TRBJ2-1	TRBD2	TGTGCTAGTGGCCGGAGCGGGATCATAGGTGAGCAGTTCTTC	CASGRSGIIGEQFF
NA	TRBV5-4	TRBJ1-2	NA	TGTGCCAGCAGCTTGGACACCCCTAACTATGGCTACACCTTC	CASSLDTPNYGYTF
NA	TRBV7-6	TRBJ2-2	NA	TGTGCCAGCAGCTTCTCGGGGGTGAACACCGGGGAGCTGTTTTTT	CASSFSGVNTGELFF
NA	TRBV28	TRBJ2-7	TRBD2	TGTGCCAGCAGTTCCCCTAGCGGGAGGGGAGGCGAGCAGTACTTC	CASSSPSGRGGEQYF
few	TRBV7-2	TRBJ2-7	NA	TGTGCCAGCAGCGCTAGTACCTCCTACGAGCAGTACTTC	CASSASTSYEQYF
NA	TRBV5-1	TRBJ2-7	NA	TGCGCCAGCAGCTTGGCATCCCCCGCAGATTACTCCTACGAGCAGTACTTC	CASSLASPADYSYEQYF
NA	TRBV3-1/TRBV3-2	TRBJ2-7	NA	TGTGCCAGCAGCCTGAGCTCCTACGAGCAGTACTTC	CASSLSSYEQYF
NA	TRBV6-6	TRBJ2-7	NA	TGTGCCAGCAGCCCCTCCGGCGGGGTGGTCGAGCAGTACTTC	CASSPSGGVVEQYF
few	TRBV7-6	TRBJ1-2	NA	TGTGCCAGCAGCTTTCTGTCATTTCAATCGAGTGGCTACACCTTC	CASSFLSFQSSGYTF
NA	TRBV29-1	TRBJ1-2	TRBD1	TGCAGCGTTCTCCAGGGGGACCACTATGGCTACACCTTC	CSVLQGDHYGYTF
NA	TRBV27	TRBJ1-6	TRBD1	TGTGCCAGCAGGAGATTGGACAGGGATAATTCACCCCTCCACTTT	CASRRLDRDNSPLHF
once	TRBV7-6	TRBJ2-7	NA	TGTGCCAGCAGCTTAGCGATGCCAGGGGTTAGGGAGCAGTACTTC	CASSLAMPGVREQYF
NA	TRBV28	TRBJ2-3	TRBD2	TGTGCCATCCGGGGGGAAGTCACAGATACGCAGTATTTT	CAIRGEVTDTQYF
NA	TRBV27	TRBJ1-2	NA	TGTGCCAGCAGGGGAGTCGGAGGCGCCTATGGCTACACCTTC	CASRGVGGAYGYTF
NA	TRBV3-1/TRBV3-2	TRBJ2-7	NA	TGTGCCAGCAGCCAAGAACGGTGGAGGGGGCAACCCTACGAGCAGTACTTC	CASSQERWRGQPYEQYF
NA	TRBV6-5	TRBJ1-2	NA	TGTGCCAGCAGTCAACAGGGCTATGGCTACACCTTC	CASSQQGYGYTF
NA	TRBV5-1	TRBJ2-5	NA	TGCGCCAGCAGCCCGGGTCCGGGACTCCAAGAGACCCAGTACTTC	CASSPGPGLQETQYF
few	TRBV2	TRBJ2-2	NA	TGTGCCAGCAGTGGGACAAGACCCCGCACCGGGGAGCTGTTTTTT	CASSGTRPRTGELFF
once	TRBV28	TRBJ2-1	TRBD2	TGTGCCAGCAGCCCGGGCGGGGGTAATTATCCAGGTGAGCAGTTCTTC	CASSPGGGNYPGEQFF
NA	TRBV5-5	TRBJ2-1	NA	TGTGCCAGCACCATCACGTGGCCGATGGATGAGCAGTTCTTC	CASTITWPMDEQFF
NA	TRBV5-5	TRBJ1-2	NA	TGTGCCAGCAGCGGCGGGGGTCGACGATCGAATGGCTACACCTTC	CASSGGGRRSNGYTF
NA	TRBV10-1	TRBJ2-3	TRBD1	TGCGCCAGCAGTCCTTCAGACAGGGCTAGCACAGATACGCAGTATTTT	CASSPSDRASTDTQYF
once	TRBV5-4	TRBJ1-1	NA	TGTGCCAGCAGCTTAAACGCAGGTCATCCTGAAGCTTTCTTT	CASSLNAGHPEAFF
NA	TRBV4-1	TRBJ2-1	TRBD2	TGCGCCAGCAGGTCCCCTGGGGCTAGCGGGAGTCGGCATGAGCAGTTCTTC	CASRSPGASGSRHEQFF
NA	TRBV7-2	TRBJ2-2	NA	TGTGCCAGCAGCTTAGAATTAACACTATACACCGGGGAGCTGTTTTTT	CASSLELTLYTGELFF
once	TRBV11-3	TRBJ1-2	NA	TGTGCCAGCAGCTCGGACAGCCGGGGCTATGGCTACACCTTC	CASSSDSRGYGYTF
once	TRBV7-2	TRBJ2-1	TRBD2	TGTGCCAGCAGCTTTACCGGCCTAGCGGGTCTGGGTGAGCAGTTCTTC	CASSFTGLAGLGEQFF